This T cell receptor (beta chain) was observed in a study of T cells after yellow fever vaccination (dated by TCRdb to the late 2010s). Some background on the complete study: Libraries from fractions with low cell numbers were prepared with the SMART-Seq v4 Ultra Low Input RNA kit. Two healthy male donors, one aged 18 to 29 and one aged 30 to 40 years, were included in the cohort. Blood was collected at multiple timepoints before and after primary and secondary immunization, and bulk PBMC replicates and cell subsets were isolated. To follow T-cell clones before and after both primary and booster YFV17D yellow fever vaccination, bulk TCR alpha and beta repertoires underwent longitudinal sequencing. Study-wide findings and limitations: The secondary T-cell response was found to be weaker but faster than the primary response, with a peak reached on day 5 rather than on day 15. Because only two donors were included in the study, the extent to which the findings can be generalized is limited. Computational filtering was required because FACS-sorted repertoires could contain abundant contaminating clonotypes from the bulk population. A small fraction of clonotypes appeared in both the CD4 and CD8 compartments, likely as a result of convergent recombination. After the booster, most clones that had expanded after primary vaccination were detected again (around 95% of CD4 and around nine tenths of CD8), suggesting broad maintenance of memory.

TCR cDNA was synthesized by 5'RACE template switching, which introduced a universal primer site and unique molecular identifiers. Priming of cDNA synthesis was performed from both the TCR alpha and TCR beta constant segments. Library amplification involved two PCR steps, and the second step added sample barcodes and sequencing adapters. Libraries were sequenced on Illumina HiSeq 2500 (2x100 bp) or NovaSeq (2x150 bp). The authors' analysis ran thus. Reads were demultiplexed and collapsed into UMI consensus sequences with MIGEC, and V(D)J alignment was performed with MiXCR. Clonotypes responding to the vaccine were identified with edgeR on replicate PBMC samples, with the criteria of FDR below 0.01 and a log2 fold change above 5 up to day 15. Each bulk clonotype was labeled CD4 or CD8 based on which sequenced repertoire, CD4 or CD8, contained the clonotype at higher abundance. The raw public reads went through TCRdb reprocessing: fastp at Q25, MiXCR clone calling, in-frame beta chains kept. Each CDR3 protein gets just one entry, which takes the most common genes and DNA from the rows behind it. TCRdb's processing, not the authors' own work, is the source of the V and J calls. The table for this sample lists 550,000 or so distinct CDR3 sequences; 19% of them were counted only once. The leading ten clones occupy around 15% of the sample.

Interpreted using the paper, the treatment or condition label stands for: live attenuated yellow fever vaccine strain. At each blood-draw timepoint, two biological replicates of bulk PBMCs were collected. A standard Ficoll-Paque protocol was used to isolate PBMCs from peripheral blood. TriZol was used to extract RNA from bulk PBMCs, from CD4 and CD8 fractions, and from dextramer-positive and dextramer-negative fractions. The germline V gene provides CDR1 SQVTM and CDR2 ANQGSEA. V ends up 1 base short and J 6 bases short, with an unmatched junction base count of 13. The CDR3 holds 16 amino acids from the cysteine to the phenylalanine. Of all the DNA, just the CDR3 is kept, 48 bases in frame from base 1. This clonotype appeared once. The antigen this receptor binds is unknown. No much larger clonotype is one base removed from it; base qualities were not supplied.

Sequencing used PBMCs, obtained 15 days after the yellow fever booster vaccination. This TCR was sampled from a man aged 25-45 years who received the YFV17D yellow fever vaccine. Recombination joined TRBV29-1 with TRBJ2-3; TRBD2 aligns with 7 central bases. CDR3 region: CSVEGGFSGALDTQYF. The DNA sequence is given as TGCAGCGTTGAAGGCGGCTTCAGCGGGGCCCTCGATACGCAGTATTTT.